The following is a T cell receptor (beta chain) sequence with its context. Its antigen is unidentified. The entry originates in a study of cytomegalovirus exposure and HLA in healthy donors. Study overall: Per a later analysis, the roughly 680 first-cohort and some 130 validation repertoires shared one platform. Study results and limitations: It was confirmed in vitro that a few of the CMV-associated chains were specific for CMV antigens. Rare TCR sequences dominated, though some public TCRs recurred in many donors. The classifier, whose performance was assessed in both the original and validation cohorts, reportedly diagnosed cytomegalovirus status with high specificity and sensitivity.

J gave up 8 bases and V 4 bases, and 10 bases lay outside the gene matches. The CDR3 spans 13 residues. CDR1 SQVTM and CDR2 ANQGSEA come from the germline V gene. The method was immunoSEQ multiplex PCR; TCRdb's version includes in-frame clones alone and lacks a portion of them. The sample has over 85,000 clones, 90% to 95% seen once; the top ten hold approximately 1%. The sample comprised PBMCs. The clonotype originates from a woman aged 25 to 39 in good health and CMV-seropositive. This chain joins TRBV29-1 and TRBJ2-5; the match to TRBD1 covers 7 bases. CDR3 sequence reads: CSVGSDRVATQYF. Here the CDR3 DNA reads TGCAGCGTTGGGTCAGACAGGGTGGCCACCCAGTACTTC.